What follows is one TCR beta chain and its context. Its antigen remains unidentified. The method was immunoSEQ multiplex PCR; TCRdb's version includes in-frame clones alone and lacks a portion of them. The repertoire holds tens of thousands of clones, approximately 92% seen once, with 0.32% in the top ten. These data are taken from a study of OX40 agonist ivuxolimab in advanced cancers. About the study: Ivuxolimab, which is an agonistic anti-OX40 (CD134) antibody, was administered to the patients. Participants averaged about 60 years of age (range roughly 23 to 79) and were approximately 81% male. Ivuxolimab was administered intravenously to patients at 0.01 to 10 mg/kg every 2 weeks.

Study-level findings and limits: There were, on average, more expanded clones in CD8+ T cells than in CD4+.

The germline V gene encodes CDR1 SGHTS and CDR2 YDEGEE. V lost 4 bases, J lost 2 bases, and 10 bases stayed unmatched. This CDR3 has 16 amino acids. This sequence was found in an adult with an advanced solid tumor such as melanoma, head and neck, liver or kidney cancer. Sequencing used CD4+ or CD8+ T cells sorted from blood, obtained in a trial of the OX40 agonist ivuxolimab. This chain connects TRBV5-8 to TRBJ2-3, with TRBD1 matching 7 bases. This chain's CDR3 is CASSPWTGQNTDTQYF. For the CDR3, the DNA is TGTGCCAGCAGCCCCTGGACAGGCCAAAACACAGATACGCAGTATTTT. The whole variable domain, remainder taken from reference TRBV5-8 and TRBJ2-3, is EAGVTQSPTHLIKTRGQQATLRCSPISGHTSVYWYQQALGLGLQFLLWYDEGEERNRGNFPPRFSGRQFPNYSSELNVNALELEDSALYLCASSPWTGQNTDTQYFGPGTRLTVL.